Listed below are T cell receptor beta chains from one sample, sequenced in a study of control samples from healthy donors and cancer patients. The table came from immunoSEQ multiplex PCR; TCRdb's copy has only in-frame clones and leaves some out. The sample records around 170,000 clones, around 91% being singletons. Material for sequencing was blood. The source is a woman aged 50 to 60 in good health. Both conserved end residues are part of each CDR3. D genes are given only for firm matches. Some rows mark clone size as missing; the rest say once, few, many or name a class of expanded clone.

CDR3aa: CTTRRELSTDTQYF
CDR3nt: TGTACCACCCGGCGGGAGTTGAGCACAGATACGCAGTATTTT
d_gene: TRBD2
j_gene: TRBJ2-3
v_gene: TRBV27
abundance: NA

CDR3aa: CASSYRRANTEAFF
CDR3nt: TGTGCCAGCAGTTATAGACGGGCGAACACTGAAGCTTTCTTT
d_gene: NA
j_gene: TRBJ1-1
v_gene: TRBV6-2/TRBV6-3
abundance: few

CDR3aa: CASSLGTGVLTDTQYF
CDR3nt: TGTGCCAGCAGTTTAGGGACAGGGGTTCTAACAGATACGCAGTATTTT
d_gene: TRBD1
j_gene: TRBJ2-3
v_gene: TRBV27
abundance: few

CDR3aa: CASSFSGGRETQYF
CDR3nt: TGTGCCAGCAGTTTTAGCGGGGGTAGAGAGACCCAGTACTTC
d_gene: TRBD2
j_gene: TRBJ2-5
v_gene: TRBV28
abundance: NA

CDR3aa: CASSPDGANEKLFF
CDR3nt: TGTGCCAGCAGCCCCGATGGAGCTAATGAAAAACTGTTTTTT
d_gene: NA
j_gene: TRBJ1-4
v_gene: TRBV7-9
abundance: NA

CDR3aa: CASSYPTDRTGYNSPLHF
CDR3nt: TGTGCCAGCAGTTACCCAACCGACAGGACGGGCTATAATTCACCCCTCCACTTT
d_gene: NA
j_gene: TRBJ1-6
v_gene: TRBV6-2/TRBV6-3
abundance: NA

CDR3aa: CASSQEWTTEAFF
CDR3nt: TGCGCCAGCAGCCAAGAATGGACCACTGAAGCTTTCTTT
d_gene: NA
j_gene: TRBJ1-1
v_gene: TRBV4-3
abundance: NA

CDR3aa: CASSSERYEQYF
CDR3nt: TGTGCCAGCAGCTCAGAGAGATACGAGCAGTACTTC
d_gene: NA
j_gene: TRBJ2-7
v_gene: TRBV7-9
abundance: NA

CDR3aa: CASSDSYEQYF
CDR3nt: TGTGCCAGCAGTGACTCCTACGAGCAGTACTTC
d_gene: NA
j_gene: TRBJ2-7
v_gene: TRBV6-1
abundance: NA

CDR3aa: CASSRGGVGTNEKLFF
CDR3nt: TGTGCCAGCAGCCGGGGGGGTGTTGGAACTAATGAAAAACTGTTTTTT
d_gene: NA
j_gene: TRBJ1-4
v_gene: TRBV5-4
abundance: NA

CDR3aa: CASSLSSGWGAYEQYF
CDR3nt: TGTGCCAGCAGCTTATCTAGCGGGTGGGGGGCCTACGAGCAGTACTTC
d_gene: TRBD2
j_gene: TRBJ2-7
v_gene: TRBV7-8
abundance: NA

CDR3aa: CASSRRLAGRDEQFF
CDR3nt: TGTGCCAGCAGCCGCAGACTAGCGGGACGGGATGAGCAGTTCTTC
d_gene: TRBD2
j_gene: TRBJ2-1
v_gene: TRBV7-3
abundance: NA

CDR3aa: CASSKLAGAAGELFF
CDR3nt: TGTGCCAGCAGCAAACTAGCGGGAGCGGCCGGGGAGCTGTTTTTT
d_gene: TRBD2
j_gene: TRBJ2-2
v_gene: TRBV6-2/TRBV6-3
abundance: NA

CDR3aa: CASRWYNEQFF
CDR3nt: TGTGCCAGCAGGTGGTACAATGAGCAGTTCTTC
d_gene: NA
j_gene: TRBJ2-1
v_gene: TRBV28
abundance: NA

CDR3aa: CASSQAVGQGYGYTF
CDR3nt: TGTGCCAGCAGCCAAGCTGTTGGACAGGGCTATGGCTACACCTTC
d_gene: TRBD1
j_gene: TRBJ1-2
v_gene: TRBV3-1/TRBV3-2
abundance: few

CDR3aa: CASSGQGWGGSGNTIYF
CDR3nt: TGTGCCAGCAGTGGGCAGGGCTGGGGGGGCTCTGGAAACACCATATATTTT
d_gene: NA
j_gene: TRBJ1-3
v_gene: TRBV25-1
abundance: NA

CDR3aa: CASSLRGRGYTF
CDR3nt: TGTGCCAGCAGTTTAAGGGGGAGGGGCTACACCTTC
d_gene: NA
j_gene: TRBJ1-2
v_gene: TRBV28
abundance: NA